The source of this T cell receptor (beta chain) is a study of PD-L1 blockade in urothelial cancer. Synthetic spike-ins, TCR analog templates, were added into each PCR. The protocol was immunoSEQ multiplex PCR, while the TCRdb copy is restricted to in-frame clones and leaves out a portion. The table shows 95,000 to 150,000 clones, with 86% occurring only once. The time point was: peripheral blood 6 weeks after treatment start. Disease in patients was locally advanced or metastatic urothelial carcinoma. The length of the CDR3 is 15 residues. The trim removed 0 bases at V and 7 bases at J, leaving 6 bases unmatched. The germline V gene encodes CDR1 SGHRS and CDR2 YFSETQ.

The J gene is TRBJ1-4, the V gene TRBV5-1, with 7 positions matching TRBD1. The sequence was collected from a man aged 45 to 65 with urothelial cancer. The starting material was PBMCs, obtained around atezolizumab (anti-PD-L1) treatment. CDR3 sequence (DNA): TGCGCCAGCAGCTTGGATGGGACAGCTCCTGAAAAACTGTTTTTT. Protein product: CASSLDGTAPEKLFF.